The clone carrying this T cell receptor (beta chain) has a single count. The data were obtained in a study of blood T cell repertoires in COVID-19. Using immunoSEQ multiplex PCR, the repertoire was profiled, and TCRdb retains in-frame clones only, with some absent. This table holds about 63,000 clones, 60% to 75% found once. The specimen was peripheral blood. The receptor's source is a woman aged 80 or over with acute or convalescent COVID-19.

CDR3 protein: CASSYGDKSNTQYF. CDR3 sequence (DNA): TGTGCCAGCAGTTATGGTGACAAATCAAATACGCAGTATTTT. The chain combines TRBV6-2 or TRBV6-3 with TRBJ2-3; D gene uncertain. V dropped 3 bases and J dropped 7 bases, with 14 bases sitting between them. The V gene's germline CDR1 is MNHEY and CDR2 SVGEGT. The CDR3 runs 14 residues.